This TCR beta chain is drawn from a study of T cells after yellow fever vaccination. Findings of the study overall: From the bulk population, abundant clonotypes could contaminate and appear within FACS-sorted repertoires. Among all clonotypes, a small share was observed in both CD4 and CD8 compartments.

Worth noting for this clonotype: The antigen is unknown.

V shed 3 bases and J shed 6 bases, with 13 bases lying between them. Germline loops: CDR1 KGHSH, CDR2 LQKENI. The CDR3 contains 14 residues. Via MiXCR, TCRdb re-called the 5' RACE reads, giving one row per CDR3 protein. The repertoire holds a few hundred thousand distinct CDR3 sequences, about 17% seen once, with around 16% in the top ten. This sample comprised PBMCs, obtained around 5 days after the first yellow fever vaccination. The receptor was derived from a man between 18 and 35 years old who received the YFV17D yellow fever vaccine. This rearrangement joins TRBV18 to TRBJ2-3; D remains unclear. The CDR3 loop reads CASSPGLFPDTQYF. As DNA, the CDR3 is TGTGCCAGCTCACCGGGTCTTTTCCCGGATACGCAGTATTTT.